This T cell receptor beta chain was observed in a study of breast tumors, draining lymph nodes, adjacent tissues. This CDR3 is 17 amino acids long. V dropped 3 bases and J dropped 0 bases, with 18 bases sitting between them. CDR1 is DFQATT and CDR2 is SNEGSKA in the germline V gene (reference sequence). The lymph nodes were axillary draining lymph nodes from breast cancer patients. TCRdb processed the multiplex PCR reads anew with MiXCR; each CDR3 protein has one entry. The table includes approximately 230,000 distinct CDR3 sequences, nearly 35% detected once. The chain couples TRBV20-1 to TRBJ2-1; D might be TRBD2 (6 bases). This receptor was taken from a female donor with breast cancer. Some clones in this sample may be carry-over from other donors' samples. Source material: axillary lymph node tissue. CDR3: CSASQTDTGSSYNEQFF. DNA of the CDR3: TGCAGTGCTAGTCAGACAGATACCGGGAGCTCCTACAATGAGCAGTTCTTC.